Below, one T cell receptor beta chain is given with its context. Which antigen it targets is not known. No much larger clonotype is one base removed from it; base qualities were not supplied. TCRbeta CDR3 regions were amplified from genomic DNA using the immunoSEQ Assay, a bias-controlled multiplex PCR. The study's processing was this. The number of nucleated cells in each sample was estimated by amplification of reference gene primers within the assay. To quantify the absolute abundance of each unique TCRbeta CDR3 rearrangement, sequence reads were collapsed and filtered. Productive Simpson clonality was computed per sample as the square root of Simpson's diversity index over productive rearrangements. TCRdb obtained this table from immuneACCESS and retained in-frame rearrangements with V and J assigned. These tables miss some clones; where compared with another copy, unresolved V genes account for less than half of the shortfall, and the remainder is unexplained. The V and J calls and the clone size are those of that table, but D and trimming were determined from the DNA. This sample comprises 210,000 or so clones, around 80% of them detected only once. 15% to 20% of the sample belongs to the ten largest clones.

CDR1 and CDR2 are read off the germline V gene as SGHAT and FQNNGV. The germline V and J ends show losses of 1 base and 1 base respectively, and no gene match explains 4 bases of the junction. The CDR3 runs 16 residues from the cysteine to the phenylalanine. Only CDR3 DNA is held: 48 bases, read in frame from base 1. Whole blood was collected in K2EDTA tubes by collaborating institutions according to the institutions' own protocols. For TCRbeta analysis, collaborators shipped samples as frozen whole blood, isolated PBMCs, or DNA extracted from either of those sample types. The data were taken from a study of blood T cell repertoires in COVID-19 (dated by TCRdb to 2019 to 2021). With respect to the entire study: Collaborator samples came from the United States, Italy and Spain and covered acute and convalescent phases of COVID-19. The material from the prospective study consisted of cDNA or gDNA derived from T cells, B-cell-depleted T cells, or PBMCs. Subjects who had been exposed to COVID-19, were actively infected with it, or had recovered from it provided the deeply sampled blood TCRbeta repertoires that made up the dataset. The repertoires were released in a freely available public database meant as a resource for research on the immune response to SARS-CoV-2. The samples were drawn from the first 160 participants of the ongoing ImmuneRACE study and from over a thousand subjects provided by 6 global collaborators. Sample metadata almost always included a de-identified subject ID, COVID-19 status, age in years and sex. Where available, HLA class I and class II types were taken from metadata supplied by the sample provider and were not determined by assay-based typing. Study-wide conclusions, independent of this receptor: How much clinical and demographic metadata was included differed by source and by participant, and the metadata was provided uncurated.

The chain is encoded by TRBV11-2 joined to TRBJ2-5, and TRBD2 aligns with 9 junction nucleotides. Material for sequencing was peripheral blood. This clonotype was obtained from a woman aged 80 or older with active or convalescent COVID-19. The CDR3 corresponds to CASSLAGSGSQETQYF. Read as DNA, the sequence is TGTGCCAGCAGCTTAGCGGGTAGCGGGAGCCAAGAGACCCAGTACTTC.